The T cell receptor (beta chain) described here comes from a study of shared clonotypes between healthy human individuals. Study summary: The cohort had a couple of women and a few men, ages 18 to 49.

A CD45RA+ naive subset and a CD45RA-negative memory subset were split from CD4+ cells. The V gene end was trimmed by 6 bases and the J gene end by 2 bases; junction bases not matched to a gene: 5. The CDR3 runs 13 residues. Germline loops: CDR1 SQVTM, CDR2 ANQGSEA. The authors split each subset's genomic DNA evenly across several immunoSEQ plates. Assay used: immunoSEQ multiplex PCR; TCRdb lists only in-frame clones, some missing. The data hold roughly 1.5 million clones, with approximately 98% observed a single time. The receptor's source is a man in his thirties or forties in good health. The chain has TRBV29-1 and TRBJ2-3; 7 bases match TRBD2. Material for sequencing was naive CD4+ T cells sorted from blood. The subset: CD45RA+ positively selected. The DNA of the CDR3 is TGCAGCGTCCAAGCGGGGAACACAGATACGCAGTATTTT. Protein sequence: CSVQAGNTDTQYF.